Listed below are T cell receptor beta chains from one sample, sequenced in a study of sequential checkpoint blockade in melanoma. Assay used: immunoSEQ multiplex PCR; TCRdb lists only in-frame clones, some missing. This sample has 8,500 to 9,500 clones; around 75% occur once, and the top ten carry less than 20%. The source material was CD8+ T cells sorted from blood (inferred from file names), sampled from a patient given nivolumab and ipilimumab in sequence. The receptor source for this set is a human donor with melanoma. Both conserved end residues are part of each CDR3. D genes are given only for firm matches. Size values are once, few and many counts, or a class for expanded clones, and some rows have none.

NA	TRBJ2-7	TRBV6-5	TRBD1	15	CASSAGTGGSYEQYF	TGTGCCAGCAGCGCCGGGACAGGGGGCAGCTACGAGCAGTACTTC
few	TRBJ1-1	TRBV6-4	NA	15	CASSPEGGENTEAFF	TGTGCCAGCAGTCCGGAGGGAGGAGAGAACACTGAAGCTTTCTTT
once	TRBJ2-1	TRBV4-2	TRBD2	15	CASSQRGRVRNEQFF	TGTGCCAGCAGCCAACGAGGGAGGGTGAGGAATGAGCAGTTCTTC
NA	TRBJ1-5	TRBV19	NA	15	CASSIGQNSNQPQHF	TGTGCCAGTAGTATTGGACAGAATAGCAATCAGCCCCAGCATTTT
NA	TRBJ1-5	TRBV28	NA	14	CASSFLGASQPQHF	TGTGCCAGCAGTTTTTTGGGGGCCAGTCAGCCCCAGCATTTT
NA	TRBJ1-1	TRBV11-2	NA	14	CASSLERQYTEAFF	TGTGCCAGCAGCTTAGAAAGACAGTACACTGAAGCTTTCTTT
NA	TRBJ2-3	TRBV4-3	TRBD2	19	CASSQVWGLAGGRTDTQYF	TGCGCCAGCAGCCAAGTTTGGGGACTAGCGGGGGGCCGCACAGATACGCAGTATTTT
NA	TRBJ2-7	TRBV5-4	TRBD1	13	CASSSGQTYEQYF	TGTGCCAGCAGCTCGGGACAGACCTACGAGCAGTACTTC
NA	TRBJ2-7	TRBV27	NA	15	CASSFSQGTSYEQYF	TGTGCCAGCAGTTTTAGTCAGGGGACCTCCTACGAGCAGTACTTC
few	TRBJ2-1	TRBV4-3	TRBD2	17	CASSQDPGGEPYNEQFF	TGCGCCAGCAGCCAAGACCCTGGGGGGGAGCCTTACAATGAGCAGTTCTTC
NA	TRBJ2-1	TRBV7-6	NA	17	CASSLDAGSLSPNEQFF	TGTGCCAGCAGCTTAGACGCAGGGTCACTATCACCCAATGAGCAGTTCTTC
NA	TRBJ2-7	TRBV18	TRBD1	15	CASSPLDRGRWEQYF	TGTGCCAGCTCACCCTTGGACAGGGGGCGGTGGGAGCAGTACTTC
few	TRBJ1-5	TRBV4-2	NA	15	CASSQDGGDYQPQHF	TGTGCCAGCAGCCAAGATGGCGGAGACTATCAGCCCCAGCATTTT
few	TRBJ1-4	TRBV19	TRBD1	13	CKCFRGHWEKLFF	TGTAAGTGTTTCAGGGGGCATTGGGAAAAACTGTTTTTT
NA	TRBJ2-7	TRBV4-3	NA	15	CASSQIAGERYEQYF	TGCGCCAGCAGCCAAATTGCAGGGGAAAGATACGAGCAGTACTTC
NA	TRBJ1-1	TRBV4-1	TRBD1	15	CASSQDGQGYTEAFF	TGCGCCAGCAGCCAAGACGGACAGGGGTACACTGAAGCTTTCTTT
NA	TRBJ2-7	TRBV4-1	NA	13	CASSPLGGPEQYF	TGCGCCAGCAGCCCCCTCGGGGGGCCCGAGCAGTACTTC
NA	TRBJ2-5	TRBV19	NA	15	CASRRRGMYQETQYF	TGTGCCAGTAGGAGGAGGGGCATGTACCAAGAGACCCAGTACTTC
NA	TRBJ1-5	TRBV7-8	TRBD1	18	CASSLAGRQGAITQPQHF	TGTGCCAGCAGCTTAGCGGGGCGACAGGGGGCAATCACTCAGCCCCAGCATTTT
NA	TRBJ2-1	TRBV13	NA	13	CASSATSFNEQFF	TGTGCCAGCAGCGCAACTAGCTTCAATGAGCAGTTCTTC
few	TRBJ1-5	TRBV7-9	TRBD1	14	CASSATGGDQPQHF	TGTGCCAGCAGCGCCACAGGGGGCGATCAGCCCCAGCATTTT
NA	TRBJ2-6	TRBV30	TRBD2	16	CAWSLAGVTGANVLTF	TGTGCCTGGAGCCTGGCGGGGGTGACGGGGGCCAACGTCCTGACTTTC
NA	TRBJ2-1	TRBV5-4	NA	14	CASKRESSYNEQFF	TGTGCCAGCAAAAGGGAGAGCTCCTACAATGAGCAGTTCTTC
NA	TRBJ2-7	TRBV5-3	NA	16	CARGPSERAVAYEQYF	TGTGCCAGAGGACCATCTGAGAGGGCAGTGGCCTACGAGCAGTACTTC
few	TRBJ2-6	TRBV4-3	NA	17	CASSPGGSDSGANVLTF	TGCGCCAGCAGCCCGGGTGGTTCGGATTCTGGGGCCAACGTCCTGACTTTC
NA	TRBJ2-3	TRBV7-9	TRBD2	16	CASSITSGGLSDTQYF	TGTGCCAGCAGCATCACTAGCGGGGGGCTATCAGATACGCAGTATTTT
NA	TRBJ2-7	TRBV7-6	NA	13	CASSPDSSYEQYF	TGTGCCAGCAGCCCGGACAGTTCCTACGAGCAGTACTTC
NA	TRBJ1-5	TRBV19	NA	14	CASSIWQGNQPQHF	TGTGCCAGTAGTATCTGGCAGGGCAATCAGCCCCAGCATTTT